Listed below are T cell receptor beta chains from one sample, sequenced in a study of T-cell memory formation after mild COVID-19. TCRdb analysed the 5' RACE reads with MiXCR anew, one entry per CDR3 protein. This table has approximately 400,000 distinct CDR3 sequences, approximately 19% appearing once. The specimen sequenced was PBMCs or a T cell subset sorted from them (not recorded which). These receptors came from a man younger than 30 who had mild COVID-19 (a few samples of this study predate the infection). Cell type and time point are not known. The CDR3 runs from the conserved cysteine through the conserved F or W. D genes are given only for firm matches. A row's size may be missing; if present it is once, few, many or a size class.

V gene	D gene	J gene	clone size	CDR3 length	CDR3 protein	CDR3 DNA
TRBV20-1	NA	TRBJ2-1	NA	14	CSARVGGASHEQFF	TGCAGTGCTAGAGTGGGCGGAGCGAGTCATGAGCAGTTCTTC
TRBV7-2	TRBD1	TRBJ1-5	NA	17	CASSLHFGTGVNQPQHF	TGTGCCAGCAGCCTGCACTTCGGGACAGGAGTGAATCAGCCCCAGCATTTT
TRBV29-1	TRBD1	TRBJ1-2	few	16	CSVEDGPGTGGYGYTF	TGCAGCGTTGAAGATGGGCCAGGGACAGGGGGATACGGCTACACCTTC
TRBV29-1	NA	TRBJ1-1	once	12	CSVPLMNTEAFF	TGCAGCGTCCCCCTCATGAACACTGAAGCTTTCTTT
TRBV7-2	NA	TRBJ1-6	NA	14	CASSPGGRAEPLHF	TGTGCCAGCAGCCCTGGGGGCAGGGCAGAACCCCTCCACTTT
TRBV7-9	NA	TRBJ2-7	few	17	CASSSSSRITGRYEQYF	TGTGCCAGCAGCTCCAGTTCCCGGATTACAGGGCGCTACGAGCAGTACTTC
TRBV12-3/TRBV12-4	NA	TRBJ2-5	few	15	CASKPRSVASPAQYF	TGTGCCAGCAAGCCCCGCTCGGTAGCTTCCCCGGCCCAGTACTTC
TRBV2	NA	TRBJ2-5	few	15	CASSELGPNIETQYF	TGTGCCAGCAGTGAATTGGGACCGAACATAGAGACCCAGTACTTC
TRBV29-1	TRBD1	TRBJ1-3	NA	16	CSVLPGQGDSGNTIYF	TGCAGCGTGCTTCCGGGACAGGGTGACTCTGGAAACACCATATATTTT
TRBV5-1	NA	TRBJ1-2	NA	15	CASSLASSFAHGYTF	TGCGCCAGCAGCTTGGCCAGCAGCTTTGCCCATGGCTACACCTTC